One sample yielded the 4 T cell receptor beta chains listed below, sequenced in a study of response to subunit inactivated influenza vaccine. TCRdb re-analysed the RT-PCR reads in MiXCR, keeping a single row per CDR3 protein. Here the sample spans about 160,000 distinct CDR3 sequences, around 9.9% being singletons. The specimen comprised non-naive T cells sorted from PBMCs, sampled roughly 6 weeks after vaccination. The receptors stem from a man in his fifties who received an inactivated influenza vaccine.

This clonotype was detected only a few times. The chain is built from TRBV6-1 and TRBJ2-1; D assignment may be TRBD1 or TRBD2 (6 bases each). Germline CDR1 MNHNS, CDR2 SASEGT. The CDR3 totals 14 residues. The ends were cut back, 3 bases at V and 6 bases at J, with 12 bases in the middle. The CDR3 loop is CASSEVGGGNEQFF. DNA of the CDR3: TGTGCCAGCAGTGAGGTAGGAGGGGGCAATGAGCAGTTCTTC.

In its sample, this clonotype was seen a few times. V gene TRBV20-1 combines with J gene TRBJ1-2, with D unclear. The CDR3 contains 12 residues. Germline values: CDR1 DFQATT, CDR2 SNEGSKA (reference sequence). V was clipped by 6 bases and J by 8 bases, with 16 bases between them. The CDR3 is CSAQGSPGGYTF. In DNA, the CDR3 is TGCAGTGCCCAAGGTTCCCCGGGAGGCTACACCTTC.

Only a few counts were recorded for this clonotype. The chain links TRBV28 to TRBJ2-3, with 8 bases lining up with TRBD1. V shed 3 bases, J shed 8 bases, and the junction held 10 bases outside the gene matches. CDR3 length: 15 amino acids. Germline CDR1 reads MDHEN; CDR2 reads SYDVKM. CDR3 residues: CASSLGGRGLGTQYF. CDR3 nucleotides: TGTGCCAGCAGTTTGGGGGGCAGGGGGCTTGGTACGCAGTATTTT.

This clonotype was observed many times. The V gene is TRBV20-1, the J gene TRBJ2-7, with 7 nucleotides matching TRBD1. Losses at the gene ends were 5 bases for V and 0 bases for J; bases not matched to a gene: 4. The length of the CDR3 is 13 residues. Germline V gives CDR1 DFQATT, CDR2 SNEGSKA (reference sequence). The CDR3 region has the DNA TGCAGTGCTCCCCGACAGGGCTCCTACGAGCAGTACTTC. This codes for CSAPRQGSYEQYF.